The rows below give T cell receptor beta chains drawn from one sample of a study of persistence of HIV-infected CD4 T cells. This table comes from immunoSEQ multiplex PCR, and its TCRdb copy is limited to in-frame clones, with some not included. The data show under 60,000 clones, 75% to 85% seen once. The antigens for these receptors are not known. This material consisted of CD4+ T cells sorted from PBMCs after roughly 18-hour stimulation, taken from a patient who received antiretroviral therapy. These receptors were taken from an adult man with HIV who was CMV-seropositive. Both conserved end residues are part of each CDR3. Each record gives: clone size, J gene, V gene, D gene, CDR3 DNA, CDR3 protein. A D gene is named only where the DNA matches it firmly. Part of the rows lack a size; the others show once, few, many or a class for expanded clones.

.,TRBJ1-2,TRBV3-1/TRBV3-2,TRBD1,TGTGCCAGCAGCCAAGATATTTGGGGCTCCGGGACAGCTTATGGCTACACCTTC,CASSQDIWGSGTAYGYTF
.,TRBJ2-7,TRBV30,.,TGTGCCTGGAGTGTACCTAGTAGCCGGGTCCACGAGCAGTACTTC,CAWSVPSSRVHEQYF
.,TRBJ2-6,TRBV27,.,TGTGCCAGCAGTTTAGAGGGCGGGTGGAGCTCTGGGGCCAACGTCCTGACTTTC,CASSLEGGWSSGANVLTF
.,TRBJ1-5,TRBV19,.,TGTGCCAGTAGTGCGGGGAATCAGCCCCAGCATTTT,CASSAGNQPQHF
.,TRBJ1-1,TRBV15,.,TGTGCCACCAGCAGAGAACCCAGGACTGAAGCTTTCTTT,CATSREPRTEAFF
.,TRBJ1-2,TRBV9,TRBD1,TGTGCCAGCAGCTCACAGACAGGGAGCTTCTATGGCTACACCTTC,CASSSQTGSFYGYTF
few,TRBJ2-1,TRBV5-1,.,TGCGCCAGCAGCACGGGACTCGGTCATGAGCAGTTCTTC,CASSTGLGHEQFF
.,TRBJ2-1,TRBV27,TRBD2,TGTGCCAGCAGTACCTACTCTAGCGGGGGGGGAAATGAGCAGTTCTTC,CASSTYSSGGGNEQFF
few,TRBJ2-4,TRBV27,TRBD2,TGTGCCAGCAGTTTCCGGACTAGCGGGAGTCAGAAGGTATACATTCAGTACTTC,CASSFRTSGSQKVYIQYF
.,TRBJ2-1,TRBV4-3,TRBD2,TGCGCCAGCAGCCAAGACCAGACTAGCGGAGGTTACAATGAGCAGTTCTTC,CASSQDQTSGGYNEQFF
.,TRBJ2-1,TRBV12-3/TRBV12-4,.,TGTGCCAGCAGTTTGACCGGGGATGAGCAGTTCTTC,CASSLTGDEQFF
medium-sized,TRBJ1-1,TRBV9,.,TGTGCCAGCAGCGTAGGACAGGCTGGGGCGGCTTTCTTT,CASSVGQAGAAFF
.,TRBJ2-5,TRBV6-2/TRBV6-3,TRBD2,TGTGCCAGCAGTTACCCAAGCAGGGGACTAGCGCACCAAGAGACCCAGTACTTC,CASSYPSRGLAHQETQYF
.,TRBJ1-6,TRBV7-9,.,TGTGCCAGCAGCTTAGTAGCGAATTCACCCCTCCACTTT,CASSLVANSPLHF
.,TRBJ2-2,TRBV4-1,.,TGCGCCAGCAGCCAAGAAAGGTCCACCGGGGAGCTGTTTTTT,CASSQERSTGELFF
.,TRBJ2-3,TRBV6-2/TRBV6-3,.,TGTGCCAGCAGTGCCATCCTGACAGGCCTGAGCACAGATACGCAGTATTTT,CASSAILTGLSTDTQYF